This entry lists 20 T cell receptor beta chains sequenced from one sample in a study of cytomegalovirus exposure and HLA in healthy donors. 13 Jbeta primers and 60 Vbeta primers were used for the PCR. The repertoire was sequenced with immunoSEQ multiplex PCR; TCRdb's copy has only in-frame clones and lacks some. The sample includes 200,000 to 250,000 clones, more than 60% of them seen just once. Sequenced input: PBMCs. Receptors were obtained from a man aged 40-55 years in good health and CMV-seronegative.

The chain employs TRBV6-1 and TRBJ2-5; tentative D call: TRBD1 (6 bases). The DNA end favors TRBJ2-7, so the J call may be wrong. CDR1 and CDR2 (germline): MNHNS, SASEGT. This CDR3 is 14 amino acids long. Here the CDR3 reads CASSEGLQGYEQYF. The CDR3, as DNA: TGTGCCAGCAGTGAAGGATTACAGGGCTACGAGCAGTACTTC.

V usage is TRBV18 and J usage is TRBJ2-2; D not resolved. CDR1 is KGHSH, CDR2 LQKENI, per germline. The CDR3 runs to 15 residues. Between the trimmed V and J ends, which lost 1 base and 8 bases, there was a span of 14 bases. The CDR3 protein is CASSPRASLIGELFF. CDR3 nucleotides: TGTGCCAGCTCACCACGGGCGTCATTGATAGGGGAGCTGTTTTTT. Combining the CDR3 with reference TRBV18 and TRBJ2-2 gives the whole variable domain NAGVMQNPRHLVRRRGQEARLRCSPMKGHSHVYWYRQLPEEGLKFMVYLQKENIIDESGMPKERFSAEFPKEGPSILRIQQVVRGDSAAYFCASSPRASLIGELFFGEGSRLTVL.

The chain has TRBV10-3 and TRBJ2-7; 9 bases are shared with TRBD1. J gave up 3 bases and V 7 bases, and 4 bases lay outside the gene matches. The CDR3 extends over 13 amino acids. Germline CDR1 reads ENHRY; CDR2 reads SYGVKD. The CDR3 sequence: CAITPGQGYEQYF. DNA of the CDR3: TGTGCCATCACCCCGGGACAGGGCTACGAGCAGTACTTC.

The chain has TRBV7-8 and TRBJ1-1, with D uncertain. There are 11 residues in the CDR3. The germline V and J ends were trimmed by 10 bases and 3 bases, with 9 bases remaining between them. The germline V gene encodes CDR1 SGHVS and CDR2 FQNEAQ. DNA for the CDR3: TGTGCCACCGACGGGGACACTGAAGCTTTCTTT. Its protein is CATDGDTEAFF. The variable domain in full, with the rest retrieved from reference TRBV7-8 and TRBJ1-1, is GAGVSQSPRYKVAKRGQDVALRCDPISGHVSLFWYQQALGQGPEFLTYFQNEAQLDKSGLPSDRFFAERPEGSVSTLKIQRTQQEDSAVYLCATDGDTEAFFGQGTRLTVV.

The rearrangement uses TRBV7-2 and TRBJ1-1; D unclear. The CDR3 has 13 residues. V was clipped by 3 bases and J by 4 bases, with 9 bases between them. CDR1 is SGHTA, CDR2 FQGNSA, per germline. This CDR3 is CASSFVFPTEAFF. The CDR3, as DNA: TGTGCCAGCAGCTTCGTATTCCCCACTGAAGCTTTCTTT. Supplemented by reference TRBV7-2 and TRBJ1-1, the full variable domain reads GAGVSQSPSNKVTEKGKDVELRCDPISGHTALYWYRQSLGQGLEFLIYFQGNSAPDKSGLPSDRFSAERTGGSVSTLTIQRTQQEDSAVYLCASSFVFPTEAFFGQGTRLTVV.

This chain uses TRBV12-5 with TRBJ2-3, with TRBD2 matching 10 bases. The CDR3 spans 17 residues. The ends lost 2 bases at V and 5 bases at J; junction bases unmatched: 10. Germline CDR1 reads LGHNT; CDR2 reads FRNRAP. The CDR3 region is CASGLSGGAPNGDTQYF. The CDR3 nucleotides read TGTGCTAGTGGTTTGAGCGGGGGGGCCCCTAATGGAGATACGCAGTATTTT.

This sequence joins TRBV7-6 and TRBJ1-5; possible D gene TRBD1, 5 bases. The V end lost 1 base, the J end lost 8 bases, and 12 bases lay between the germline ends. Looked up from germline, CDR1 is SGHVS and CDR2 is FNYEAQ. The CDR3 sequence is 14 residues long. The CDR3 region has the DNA TGTGCCAGCAGCTTAGAGGGCGGGGGGAAGCCCCAGCATTTT. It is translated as CASSLEGGGKPQHF.

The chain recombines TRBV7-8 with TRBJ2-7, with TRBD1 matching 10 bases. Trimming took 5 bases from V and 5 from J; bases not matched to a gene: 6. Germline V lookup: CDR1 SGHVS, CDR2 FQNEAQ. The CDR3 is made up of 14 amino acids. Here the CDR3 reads CASSLDRGYNEQYF. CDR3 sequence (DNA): TGTGCCAGCAGCCTGGACAGGGGGTACAACGAGCAGTACTTC.

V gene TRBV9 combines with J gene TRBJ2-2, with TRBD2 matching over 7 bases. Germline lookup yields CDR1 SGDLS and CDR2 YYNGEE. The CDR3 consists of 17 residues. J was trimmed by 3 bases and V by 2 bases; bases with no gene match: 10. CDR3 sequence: CASSVWYGGSDTGELFF. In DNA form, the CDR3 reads TGTGCCAGCAGCGTTTGGTATGGCGGGAGCGACACCGGGGAGCTGTTTTTT.

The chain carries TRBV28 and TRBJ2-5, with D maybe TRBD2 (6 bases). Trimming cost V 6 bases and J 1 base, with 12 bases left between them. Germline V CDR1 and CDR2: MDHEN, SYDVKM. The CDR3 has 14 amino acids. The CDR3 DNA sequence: TGTGCCAGCAGCGCTGCGGGGATCCAAGAGACCCAGTACTTC. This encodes CASSAAGIQETQYF.

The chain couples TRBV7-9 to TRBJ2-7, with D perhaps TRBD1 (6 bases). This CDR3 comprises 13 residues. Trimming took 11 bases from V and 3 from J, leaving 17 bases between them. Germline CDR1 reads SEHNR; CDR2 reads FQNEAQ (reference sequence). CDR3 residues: CAFQQGALYEQYF. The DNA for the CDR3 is TGTGCCTTCCAACAGGGAGCCCTCTACGAGCAGTACTTC.

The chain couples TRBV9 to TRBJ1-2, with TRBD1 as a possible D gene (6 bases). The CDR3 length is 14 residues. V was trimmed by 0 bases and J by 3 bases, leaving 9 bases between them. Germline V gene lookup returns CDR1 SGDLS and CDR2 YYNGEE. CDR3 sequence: CASSVGQGYYGYTF. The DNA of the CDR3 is TGTGCCAGCAGCGTAGGCCAGGGGTACTATGGCTACACCTTC. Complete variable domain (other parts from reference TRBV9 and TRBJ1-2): DSGVTQTPKHLITATGQRVTLRCSPRSGDLSVYWYQQSLDQGLQFLIQYYNGEERAKGNILERFSAQQFPDLHSELNLSSLELGDSALYFCASSVGQGYYGYTFGSGTRLTVV.

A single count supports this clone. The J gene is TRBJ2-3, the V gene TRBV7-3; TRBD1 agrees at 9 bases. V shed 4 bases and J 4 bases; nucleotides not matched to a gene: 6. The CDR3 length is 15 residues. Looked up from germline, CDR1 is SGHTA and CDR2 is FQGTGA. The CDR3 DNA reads TGTGCCAGCAGCTCCTCGGGACAGGGCTCAGATACGCAGTATTTT. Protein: CASSSSGQGSDTQYF.

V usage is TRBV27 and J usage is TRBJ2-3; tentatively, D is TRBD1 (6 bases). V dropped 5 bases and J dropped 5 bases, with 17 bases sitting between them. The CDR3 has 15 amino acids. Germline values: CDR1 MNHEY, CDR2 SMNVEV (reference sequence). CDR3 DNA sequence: TGTGCCAGCAGTCCTGGGACATCTTTCGGAGATACGCAGTATTTT. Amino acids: CASSPGTSFGDTQYF.

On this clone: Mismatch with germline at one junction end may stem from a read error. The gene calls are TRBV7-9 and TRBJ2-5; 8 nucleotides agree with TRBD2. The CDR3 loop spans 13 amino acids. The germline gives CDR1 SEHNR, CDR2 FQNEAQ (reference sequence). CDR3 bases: TGTTCCAGCAGCTCTACGGGGGGGGTGACCCAGTACTTC. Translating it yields CSSSSTGGVTQYF.

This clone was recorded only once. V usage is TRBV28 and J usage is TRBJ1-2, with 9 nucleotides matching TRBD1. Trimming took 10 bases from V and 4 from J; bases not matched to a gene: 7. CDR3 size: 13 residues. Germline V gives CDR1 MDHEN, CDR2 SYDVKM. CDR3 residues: CATNRGRVYGYTF. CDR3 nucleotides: TGTGCCACCAACAGGGGGCGCGTCTATGGCTACACCTTC.

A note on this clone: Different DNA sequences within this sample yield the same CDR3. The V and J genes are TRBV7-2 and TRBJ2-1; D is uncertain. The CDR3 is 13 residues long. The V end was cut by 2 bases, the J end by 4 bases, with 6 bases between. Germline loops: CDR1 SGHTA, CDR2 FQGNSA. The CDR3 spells CASSLSRYNEQFF. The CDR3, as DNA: TGTGCCAGCAGCTTATCCAGATACAATGAGCAGTTCTTC.

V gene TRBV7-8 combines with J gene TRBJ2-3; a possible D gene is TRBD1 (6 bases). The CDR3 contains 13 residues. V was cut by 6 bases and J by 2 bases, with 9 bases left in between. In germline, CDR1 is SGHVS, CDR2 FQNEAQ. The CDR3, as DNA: TGTGCCAGCAGTTGGGACAACACAGATACGCAGTATTTT. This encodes CASSWDNTDTQYF.

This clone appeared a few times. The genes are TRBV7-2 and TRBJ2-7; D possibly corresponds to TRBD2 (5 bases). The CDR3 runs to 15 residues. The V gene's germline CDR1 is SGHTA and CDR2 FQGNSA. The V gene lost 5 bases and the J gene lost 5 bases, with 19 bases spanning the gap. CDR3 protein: CASSTHIPGRDEQYF. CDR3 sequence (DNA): TGTGCCAGCAGCACGCACATTCCGGGAAGGGACGAGCAGTACTTC.

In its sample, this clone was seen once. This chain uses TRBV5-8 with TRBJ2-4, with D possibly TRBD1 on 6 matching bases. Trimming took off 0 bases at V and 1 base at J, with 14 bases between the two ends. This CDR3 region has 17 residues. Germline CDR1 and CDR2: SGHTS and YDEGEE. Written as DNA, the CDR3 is TGTGCCAGCAGCTTGGATGTGGGGGCTCGGGCCAAAAACATTCAGTACTTC. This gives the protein CASSLDVGARAKNIQYF. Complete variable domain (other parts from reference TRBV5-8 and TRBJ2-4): EAGVTQSPTHLIKTRGQQATLRCSPISGHTSVYWYQQALGLGLQFLLWYDEGEERNRGNFPPRFSGRQFPNYSSELNVNALELEDSALYLCASSLDVGARAKNIQYFGAGTRLSVL.